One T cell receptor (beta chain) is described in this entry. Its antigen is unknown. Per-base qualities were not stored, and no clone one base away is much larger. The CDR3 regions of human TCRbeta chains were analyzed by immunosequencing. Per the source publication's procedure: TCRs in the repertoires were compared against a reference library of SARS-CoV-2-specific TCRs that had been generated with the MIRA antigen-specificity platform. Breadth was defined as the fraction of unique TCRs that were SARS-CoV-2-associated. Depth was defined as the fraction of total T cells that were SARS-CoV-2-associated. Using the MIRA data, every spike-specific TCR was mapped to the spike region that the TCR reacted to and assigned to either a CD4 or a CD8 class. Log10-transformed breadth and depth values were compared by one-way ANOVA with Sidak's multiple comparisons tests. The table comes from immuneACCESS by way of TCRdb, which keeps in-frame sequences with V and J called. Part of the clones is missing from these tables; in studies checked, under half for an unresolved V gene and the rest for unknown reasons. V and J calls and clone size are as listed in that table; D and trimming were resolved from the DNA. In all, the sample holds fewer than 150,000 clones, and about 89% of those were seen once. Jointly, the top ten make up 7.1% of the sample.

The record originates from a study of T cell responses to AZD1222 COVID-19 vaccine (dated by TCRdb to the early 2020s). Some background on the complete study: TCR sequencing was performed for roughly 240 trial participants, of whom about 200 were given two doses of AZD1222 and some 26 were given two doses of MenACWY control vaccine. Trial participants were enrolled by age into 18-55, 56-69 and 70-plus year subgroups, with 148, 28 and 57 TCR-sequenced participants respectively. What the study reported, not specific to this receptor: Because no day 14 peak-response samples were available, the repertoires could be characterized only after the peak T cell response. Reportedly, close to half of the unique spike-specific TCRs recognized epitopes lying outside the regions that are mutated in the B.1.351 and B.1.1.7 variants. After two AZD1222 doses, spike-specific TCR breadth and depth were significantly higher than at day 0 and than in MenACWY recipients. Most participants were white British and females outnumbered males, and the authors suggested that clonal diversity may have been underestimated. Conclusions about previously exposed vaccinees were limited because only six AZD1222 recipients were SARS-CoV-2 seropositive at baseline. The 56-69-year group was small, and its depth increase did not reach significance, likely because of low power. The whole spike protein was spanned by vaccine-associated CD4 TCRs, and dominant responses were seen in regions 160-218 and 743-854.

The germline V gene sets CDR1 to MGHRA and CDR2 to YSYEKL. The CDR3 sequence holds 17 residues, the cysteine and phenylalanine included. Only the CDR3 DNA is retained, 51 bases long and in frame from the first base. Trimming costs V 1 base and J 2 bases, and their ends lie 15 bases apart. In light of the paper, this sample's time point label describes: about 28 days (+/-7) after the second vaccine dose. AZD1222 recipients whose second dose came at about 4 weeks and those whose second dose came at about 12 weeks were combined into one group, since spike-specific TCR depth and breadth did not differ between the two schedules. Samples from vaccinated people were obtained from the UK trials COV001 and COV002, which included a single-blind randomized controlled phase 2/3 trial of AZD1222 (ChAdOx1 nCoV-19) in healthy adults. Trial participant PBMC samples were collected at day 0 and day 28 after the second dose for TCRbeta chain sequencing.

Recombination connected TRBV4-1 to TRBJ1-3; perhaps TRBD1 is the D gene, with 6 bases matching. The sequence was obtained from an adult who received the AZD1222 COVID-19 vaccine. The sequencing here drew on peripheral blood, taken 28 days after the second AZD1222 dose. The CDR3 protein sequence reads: CASSQGPGGAAGNTIYF. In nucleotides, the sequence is TGCGCCAGCAGCCAAGGCCCTGGGGGGGCTGCTGGAAACACCATATATTTT.